The clone carrying this TCR beta chain has more than one count but fewer than ten. Its antigen is undetermined. The entry originates in a study of somatic mutations in cytotoxic T cells in rheumatoid arthritis. Sequenced by immunoSEQ multiplex PCR; TCRdb stores in-frame clones only, minus some. Here the sample spans 15,000 to 20,000 clones, roughly three quarters being singletons. Germline values: CDR1 LNHDA, CDR2 SQIVND (reference sequence). The CDR3 totals 12 residues. Trimming left V 6 bases short and J 2 bases short, with 8 bases between. Regarding the study as a whole: The slight TRBV07 underrepresentation in rheumatoid arthritis patients received no adjustment for multiple comparisons.

Sequencing used CD8+ T cells sorted from blood. The TCR sequence derives from an adult with rheumatoid arthritis. The chain links TRBV19 to TRBJ2-7, with a possible D match to TRBD2 (6 bases). The CDR3 here is CASSSGAYEQYF. The DNA of the CDR3 is TGTGCCAGTAGCTCGGGGGCCTACGAGCAGTACTTC. The full variable domain, with the rest looked up from reference TRBV19 and TRBJ2-7, is DGGITQSPKYLFRKEGQNVTLSCEQNLNHDAMYWYRQDPGQGLRLIYYSQIVNDFQKGDIAEGYSVSREKKESFPLTVTSAQKNPTAFYLCASSSGAYEQYFGPGTRLTVT.